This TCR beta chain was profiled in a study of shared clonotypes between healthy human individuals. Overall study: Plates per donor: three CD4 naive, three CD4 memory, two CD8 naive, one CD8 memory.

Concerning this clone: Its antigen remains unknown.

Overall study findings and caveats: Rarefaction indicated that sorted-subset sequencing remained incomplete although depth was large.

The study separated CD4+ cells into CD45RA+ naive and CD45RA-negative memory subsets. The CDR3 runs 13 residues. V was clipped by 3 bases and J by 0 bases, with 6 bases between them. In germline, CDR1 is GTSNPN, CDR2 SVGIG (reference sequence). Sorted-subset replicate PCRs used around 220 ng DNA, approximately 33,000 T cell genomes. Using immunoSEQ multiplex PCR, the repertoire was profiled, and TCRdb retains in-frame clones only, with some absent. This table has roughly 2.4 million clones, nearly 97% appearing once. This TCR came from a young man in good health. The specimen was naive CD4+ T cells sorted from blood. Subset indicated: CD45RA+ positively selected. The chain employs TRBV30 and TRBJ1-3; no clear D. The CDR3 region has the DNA TGTGCCTGGAGCCTAGCCTCTGGAAACACCATATATTTT. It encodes CAWSLASGNTIYF.